These T cell receptor beta chains were read from a single sample in a study of CD8+ T cells in alopecia areata. TCRdb's table, derived via immunoSEQ multiplex PCR, lists solely in-frame clones and lacks some. Of about 120,000 clones in the sample, about 50% are singletons; the top ten hold 0.46%. The sample consisted of CD4+ T cells sorted from blood, taken at week 4, from a patient treated with tofacitinib. The source is a human donor with alopecia areata. Both conserved end residues are part of each CDR3. The D gene is left open where the match is weak. Rows may omit the clone size; those that give it use once, few, many or a size class.

NA	few	TRBV6-5	TRBJ2-5	TGTGCCAGCAGTTACTCTAGGGGGAGTGAGACCCAGTACTTC	CASSYSRGSETQYF
NA	NA	TRBV27	TRBJ1-1	TGTGCCAGCAGCCTTCAGGGTTCCGCTTCTGAAGCTTTCTTT	CASSLQGSASEAFF
TRBD1	NA	TRBV30	TRBJ1-1	TGTGCCTGGAGTGGGGACAGGGTTCAGACTGAAGCTTTCTTT	CAWSGDRVQTEAFF
TRBD2	NA	TRBV5-1	TRBJ2-7	TGCGCCAGCAGCTTGGAACTAGCGGGAGGATACGAGCAGTACTTC	CASSLELAGGYEQYF
TRBD2	few	TRBV7-3	TRBJ2-1	TGTGCCAGCGCCTCGGGGGTAGCGGGAAGCAATGAGCAGTTCTTC	CASASGVAGSNEQFF
NA	once	TRBV30	TRBJ2-3	TGTGCCTGGGGGGGACGGACCACAGATACGCAGTATTTT	CAWGGRTTDTQYF
TRBD1	few	TRBV10-3	TRBJ1-1	TGTGCCATCAGTGAGTCTAAGGCAGGGGGAAAGGACACTGAAGCTTTCTTT	CAISESKAGGKDTEAFF
NA	few	TRBV7-3	TRBJ2-7	TGTGCCAGCAGCTCACCCCCCCGGAGCGAGCAGTACTTC	CASSSPPRSEQYF
NA	few	TRBV30	TRBJ2-1	TGTGCCTGGAGCCGGGAAGGTGAGCAGTTCTTC	CAWSREGEQFF
NA	NA	TRBV29-1	TRBJ2-4	TGCAGCGTTGAAGAGGCGCCGGACATAGCCAAAAACATTCAGTACTTC	CSVEEAPDIAKNIQYF
NA	NA	TRBV5-1	TRBJ2-3	TGCGCCAGCAGCTTGAGGGGTGACGGCTACACAGATACGCAGTATTTT	CASSLRGDGYTDTQYF
NA	NA	TRBV30	TRBJ2-1	TGTGCCTGGAGTAGGGCGGGCGGGGACAGTGAGCAGTTCTTC	CAWSRAGGDSEQFF
NA	NA	TRBV30	TRBJ1-2	TGTGCCTGGAGTGTAACCGCAGGGGCTAACTATGGCTACACCTTC	CAWSVTAGANYGYTF
TRBD1	NA	TRBV4-1	TRBJ2-7	TGCGCCAGCAGAGGAGACAGGGGGAAGCTCGAGCAGTACTTC	CASRGDRGKLEQYF
TRBD1	NA	TRBV6-5	TRBJ2-3	TGTGCCAGCAGACCCCGGGACAGAAGCACAGATACGCAGTATTTT	CASRPRDRSTDTQYF
TRBD1	NA	TRBV5-6	TRBJ2-7	TGTGCCAGCAGCTTACCAGGGGGCAGTCCTTCCGAGCAGTACTTC	CASSLPGGSPSEQYF
TRBD2	once	TRBV11-2	TRBJ2-7	TGTGCCAGCAGCTTAGTAGCGGGGGGGCCTGGAGAGCAGTACTTC	CASSLVAGGPGEQYF
NA	NA	TRBV7-9	TRBJ1-6	TGTGCCAGCAGCTTAGGACAGGATAATTCACCCCTCCACTTT	CASSLGQDNSPLHF
NA	once	TRBV5-6	TRBJ2-7	TGTGCCAGCAGAAGCCAGCAAGCCTACGAGCAGTACTTC	CASRSQQAYEQYF
TRBD1	NA	TRBV30	TRBJ1-4	TGTGCCTGCCTTCCTCAGGGGGCGCGAGAAAAACTGTTTTTT	CACLPQGAREKLFF
NA	NA	TRBV5-1	TRBJ1-1	TGCGCCAGCAGCTCCCCAGATGGAGGGATAATGAACACTGAAGCTTTCTTT	CASSSPDGGIMNTEAFF
NA	few	TRBV2	TRBJ2-3	TGTGCCAGCAGCCTCCAGGGAACAGATACGCAGTATTTT	CASSLQGTDTQYF
TRBD1	NA	TRBV29-1	TRBJ1-5	TGCAGCGTGAGTACAGGGGAATCTCAGCCCCAGCATTTT	CSVSTGESQPQHF
NA	NA	TRBV29-1	TRBJ1-2	TGCAGCGCGATGGGAGGGGCCCTTGGCTACACCTTC	CSAMGGALGYTF
NA	NA	TRBV15	TRBJ1-6	TGTGCCACTCAGGAAAATAATTCACCCCTCCACTTT	CATQENNSPLHF
NA	few	TRBV7-8	TRBJ2-5	TGTGCCAGCAGCCTGACGGAAGAGACCCAGTACTTC	CASSLTEETQYF
NA	NA	TRBV29-1	TRBJ1-1	TGCAGCGTTGAGTTCGGCAGGGGAGGAACTGAAGCTTTCTTT	CSVEFGRGGTEAFF
NA	few	TRBV23-1	TRBJ1-5	TGCGCCAGCAGTCAATCGGTACAGGCCAATCAGCCCCAGCATTTT	CASSQSVQANQPQHF
NA	few	TRBV23-1	TRBJ1-2	TGCGCCAGCAGTCAGGATCACGACTATGGCTACACCTTC	CASSQDHDYGYTF
TRBD1	NA	TRBV29-1	TRBJ2-1	TGCAGCGTTGAAGGGTCAGCCGACAGGGGGCAGTATGAGCAGTTCTTC	CSVEGSADRGQYEQFF
NA	NA	TRBV30	TRBJ1-5	TGTGCCTGGGCGGACACTAACAATCAGCCCCAGCATTTT	CAWADTNNQPQHF
NA	few	TRBV6-5	TRBJ1-2	TGTGCCAGCAGTACCCGAATTGGGGCCTATGGCTACACCTTC	CASSTRIGAYGYTF
NA	NA	TRBV6-5	TRBJ1-3	TGTGCCAGCAGTTACTCGAAAGGTTCCTCTGGAAACACCATATATTTT	CASSYSKGSSGNTIYF
NA	NA	TRBV10-3	TRBJ1-1	TGTGCCATCAGTGATGGGGGGTCGAGCACTGAAGCTTTCTTT	CAISDGGSSTEAFF
NA	NA	TRBV29-1	TRBJ1-1	TGCAGCGTTGAATTCTTGATAGCGAACACTGAAGCTTTCTTT	CSVEFLIANTEAFF
TRBD1	NA	TRBV7-8	TRBJ2-3	TGTGCCAGCAGCTTAGGTTTCGGGACAGCAGTGCATTTT	CASSLGFGTAVHF
TRBD2	once	TRBV14	TRBJ2-3	TGTGCCAGCAGCCCGCCGGGACTAGCGCTCAGCACAGATACGCAGTATTTT	CASSPPGLALSTDTQYF
TRBD1	once	TRBV18	TRBJ1-1	TGTGCCAGCTCACCAGGACAGGGGTACACTGAAGCTTTCTTT	CASSPGQGYTEAFF
NA	NA	TRBV5-1	TRBJ2-5	TGCGCCAGCAGCTTGGGGCTAGTTGAAGAGACCCAGTACTTC	CASSLGLVEETQYF
NA	NA	TRBV30	TRBJ1-5	TGTGCCTGGACAATGGGAGGGTCCCAGCCCCAGCATTTT	CAWTMGGSQPQHF
TRBD1	few	TRBV7-2	TRBJ1-2	TGTGCCAGCAGCCACCGGACAGGGGAGGGGTATGGCTACACCTTC	CASSHRTGEGYGYTF
NA	once	TRBV5-1	TRBJ2-3	TGCGCCAGCAGCCCGTGGACTGTGAGCACAGATACGCAGTATTTT	CASSPWTVSTDTQYF
NA	NA	TRBV29-1	TRBJ2-7	TGCAGCGTTGAGAAGATAACAGGCACCTACGAGCAGTACTTC	CSVEKITGTYEQYF
TRBD1	NA	TRBV29-1	TRBJ2-5	TGCAGCGAATCGGGACAGCTCCAAGAGACCCAGTACTTC	CSESGQLQETQYF
NA	NA	TRBV7-2	TRBJ1-1	TGTGCCAGCAGCCTTCAGGACAGTTACACTGAAGCTTTCTTT	CASSLQDSYTEAFF
TRBD1	NA	TRBV6-1	TRBJ2-7	TGTGCCACCCGACAGGGGTACTCTCAGTTCTACGAGCAGTACTTC	CATRQGYSQFYEQYF
TRBD2	NA	TRBV7-2	TRBJ2-3	TGTGCCAGCAGCTGGACTAGAAGCACAGATACGCAGTATTTT	CASSWTRSTDTQYF
TRBD2	NA	TRBV30	TRBJ2-1	TGTGCCCGCCTTACTAGCGGGAGCAATGAGCAGTTCTTC	CARLTSGSNEQFF
NA	once	TRBV7-3	TRBJ1-1	TGTGCCAGCAGCCGCACCGGAGATCGCGGCACTGAAGCTTTCTTT	CASSRTGDRGTEAFF
NA	NA	TRBV4-1	TRBJ1-4	TGCGCCAGCAGCCTCGGGCGGGTGGCTAATGAAAAACTGTTTTTT	CASSLGRVANEKLFF
NA	once	TRBV7-8	TRBJ2-3	TGTGCCAGCAGCTTTTGGGGGGCCTTACCAACAGATACGCAGTATTTT	CASSFWGALPTDTQYF
TRBD1	NA	TRBV27	TRBJ2-1	TGTGCCAGTCGACAGGGGAGATACAATGAGCAGTTCTTC	CASRQGRYNEQFF
NA	few	TRBV29-1	TRBJ1-1	TGCAGCGTTCAAACAGGGAACACTGAAGCTTTCTTT	CSVQTGNTEAFF
TRBD1	NA	TRBV7-9	TRBJ2-7	TGTGCCAGCAGCGCGACAGGGGACGAGCAGTACTTC	CASSATGDEQYF
NA	few	TRBV2	TRBJ1-6	TGTGCCAGCAGGCGGCCGCTCCCGGGGGGCTCACCCCTCCACTTT	CASRRPLPGGSPLHF
NA	NA	TRBV6-5	TRBJ1-5	TGTGCCAGCAGTACCCACACGACTAATCAGCCCCAGCATTTT	CASSTHTTNQPQHF
TRBD1	NA	TRBV5-6	TRBJ1-2	TGTGCCAGCAGCACGTCAGGGGGCTTTAGCTATGGCTACACCTTC	CASSTSGGFSYGYTF
NA	NA	TRBV5-6	TRBJ1-2	TGTGCCAGCAGCTTGGGGAGCCTGCCGCAGTCTGGCTACACCTTC	CASSLGSLPQSGYTF
NA	few	TRBV7-8	TRBJ2-3	TGTGCCAGCACCACGCTACCAGCGGGCACAGATACGCAGTATTTT	CASTTLPAGTDTQYF
TRBD1	NA	TRBV5-4	TRBJ1-6	TGTGCCAGCAGCTTTGGGGACAGACAATCCCCCCTCCACTTT	CASSFGDRQSPLHF